Included here is one T cell receptor beta chain sequence, with context. As yet, its antigen is unknown. This record belongs to a study of shared clonotypes between healthy human individuals. General study results and limits: Sharing of clonotypes among donors was expected to vary with sequencing depth.

TCRdb's copy holds only in-frame clones and misses some; the assay was immunoSEQ multiplex PCR. This table has 400,000 to 600,000 clones, nearly 80% appearing once. The sample was PBMCs. This TCR was recovered from a woman aged 40 to 49 in good health. Some clones in this sample may be carry-over from other donors' samples.

CDR3 in DNA: TGTGCCAGCAGCCGACTCGGTGGACAGGCTACCAAAAACATTCAGTACTTC. It encodes CASSRLGGQATKNIQYF. The rearrangement links TRBV4-2 to TRBJ2-4; TRBD1 aligns across 7 bases. The CDR3 contains 17 residues. Germline values: CDR1 LGHNA, CDR2 YNFKEQ. J lost 2 bases, V lost 4 bases, and 11 bases had no gene match.